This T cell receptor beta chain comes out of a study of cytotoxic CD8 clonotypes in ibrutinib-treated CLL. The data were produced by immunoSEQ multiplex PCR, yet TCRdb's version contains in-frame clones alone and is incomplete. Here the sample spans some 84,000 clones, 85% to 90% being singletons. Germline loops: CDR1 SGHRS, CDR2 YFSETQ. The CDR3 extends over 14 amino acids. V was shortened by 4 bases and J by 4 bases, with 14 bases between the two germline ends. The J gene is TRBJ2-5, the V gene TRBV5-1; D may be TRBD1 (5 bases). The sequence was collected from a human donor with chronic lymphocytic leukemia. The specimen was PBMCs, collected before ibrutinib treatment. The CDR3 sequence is CASSEAGLRETQYF. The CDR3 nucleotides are TGCGCCAGCAGCGAGGCAGGGTTAAGAGAGACCCAGTACTTC.